This T cell receptor (beta chain) was retrieved from a study of shared clonotypes between healthy human individuals. Researchers divided each subset's genomic DNA evenly across several immunoSEQ plates. Profiling relied on immunoSEQ multiplex PCR, and the TCRdb table lists in-frame clones only, not all of them. Of 950,000 to 1,300,000 clones in the sample, around four fifths were seen once. Donors were Caucasian adults residing in Nashville, Tennessee, USA. Specimen: memory CD4+ T cells sorted from blood. Subset reported: CD45RA-negative fraction. The receptor was isolated from a man younger than 30 in good health.

Written as DNA, the CDR3 is TGCAGCGTTGGCAGGGGGCAGGCAGATACGCAGTATTTT. Its translation is CSVGRGQADTQYF. The gene calls are TRBV29-1 and TRBJ2-3; TRBD1 aligns across 8 bases. V gave up 4 bases and J gave up 4 bases; unmatched junction bases: 4. The germline gives CDR1 SQVTM, CDR2 ANQGSEA. CDR3 length: 13 residues.